One sample yielded the 32 T cell receptor beta chains listed below, sequenced in a study of response to subunit inactivated influenza vaccine. TCRdb reprocessed the RT-PCR reads with MiXCR, giving one entry per CDR3 protein. Seen here are some 500,000 distinct CDR3 sequences, approximately 12% observed once, and the top ten hold 13%. Material: PBMCs from blood, obtained roughly 6 weeks after vaccination. All receptors come from a man aged 50 to 59 who received an inactivated influenza vaccine.

In its sample, this clonotype was seen a few times. This chain uses TRBV7-8 with TRBJ2-3; D uncertain. V gave up 5 bases and J gave up 6 bases, with 9 bases separating them. This CDR3 has 12 amino acids. Per the germline V gene, CDR1 is SGHVS and CDR2 is FQNEAQ. CDR3 loop: CASSVKWDTQYF. The DNA of the CDR3 is TGTGCCAGCAGCGTCAAATGGGATACGCAGTATTTT.

This clonotype has at least ten counts. The gene calls are TRBV20-1 and TRBJ2-7; TRBD1 matches 7 bases. The germline gives CDR1 DFQATT, CDR2 SNEGSKA (reference sequence). The ends lost 2 bases at V and 3 bases at J; junction bases unmatched: 10. The CDR3 consists of 15 residues. CDR3 in amino acids: CSARTSGTAYYEQYF. CDR3 bases: TGCAGTGCTAGAACCTCCGGGACAGCGTACTACGAGCAGTACTTC.

This clonotype has a handful of counts. The genes are TRBV4-1 and TRBJ2-1; D is tentatively TRBD1 or TRBD2 (5 bases each). The germline V gene has CDR1 MGHRA and CDR2 YSYEKL. Deletions cut 3 bases from V and 10 bases from J, with 25 bases between. There are 17 residues in the CDR3. The CDR3 coding sequence is TGCGCCAGCAGCCAGAGCGGTTCAGGGCTCATACAAAGCGAGCAGTTCTTC. Its protein product is CASSQSGSGLIQSEQFF.

The chain links TRBV18 to TRBJ2-5; 8 bases align to TRBD2. Germline V gene sequence: CDR1 KGHSH, CDR2 LQKENI. The junction had 2 bases not matched to a gene; V was cut back by 3 bases and J by 5 bases. The CDR3 consists of 13 residues. CDR3: CASSPREGETQYF. The CDR3, as DNA: TGTGCCAGCTCACCCCGGGAGGGGGAGACCCAGTACTTC.

Only a few counts were recorded for this clonotype. The genes are TRBV10-3 and TRBJ2-1; tentatively, D is TRBD1 (5 bases). The CDR3 totals 15 residues. Germline V gene data show CDR1 as ENHRY and CDR2 as SYGVKD. Trimming pared 4 bases from V and 4 bases from J, leaving 14 bases between. The CDR3 sequence is CAISGGALRYNEQFF. CDR3 DNA: TGTGCCATCAGTGGTGGGGCGCTCCGTTACAATGAGCAGTTCTTC.

In this sample, this clonotype turned up a few times. The CDR3 region has the DNA TGCAGCGTTGGGGCGGGAAGCTCCTACGAGCAGTACTTC. This translates into CSVGAGSSYEQYF. The gene calls are TRBV29-1 and TRBJ2-7; tentatively, D is TRBD2 (6 bases). V was shortened by 4 bases and J by 0 bases, with 10 bases between the two germline ends. Per the germline V gene, CDR1 is SQVTM and CDR2 is ANQGSEA. CDR3 length equals 13 residues.

This chain connects TRBV4-2 to TRBJ2-1; D uncertain. The CDR3 loop spans 13 amino acids. V was shortened by 3 bases and J by 8 bases, with 11 bases between the two germline ends. Per the germline V gene, CDR1 is LGHNA and CDR2 is YNFKEQ. Here the CDR3 reads CASSQLSSDEQFF. In nucleotides, the CDR3 is TGTGCCAGCAGCCAGCTAAGTTCCGATGAGCAGTTCTTC.

The chain couples TRBV11-3 to TRBJ2-5; 9 bases fit TRBD1. The CDR3 consists of 16 residues. With V trimmed by 3 bases and J by 4 bases, 9 bases remained unmatched. Germline V gene data show CDR1 as SGHNT and CDR2 as YENEEA. In DNA, the CDR3 is TGTGCCAGCAGCTTGGGTGACTTGACAGGGGGAGAGACCCAGTACTTC. Protein product: CASSLGDLTGGETQYF.

The chain links TRBV7-2 to TRBJ2-1, with 7 positions matching TRBD2. Germline assignment: CDR1 SGHTA and CDR2 FQGNSA. V trimming: 2 bases; J trimming: 8 bases; junction bases outside the gene matches: 9. This CDR3 region has 15 residues. The CDR3 region is CASSLLRGSHDEQFF. The CDR3 DNA is TGTGCCAGCAGCTTACTTCGCGGGAGTCACGATGAGCAGTTCTTC.

This clonotype was picked up a small number of times. The chain joins TRBV6-1 to TRBJ2-1; 7 bases are shared with TRBD2. The CDR3 is 15 amino acids. Per germline, CDR1 MNHNS and CDR2 SASEGT. The J segment lost 1 base and the V segment lost 6 bases, leaving 6 bases of the junction unmatched. The CDR3 coding sequence is TGTGCCAGCAGGAAAGCGGGAAGGTCCTACAATGAGCAGTTCTTC. This codes for CASRKAGRSYNEQFF.

This chain connects TRBV12-3 or TRBV12-4 to TRBJ2-1; perhaps D is TRBD1 or TRBD2 (5 bases each). V was pared by 5 bases and J by 3 bases, with 14 bases between. The CDR3 loop spans 15 amino acids. This CDR3 is CASSVLRDVYNEQFF. CDR3 sequence (DNA): TGTGCCAGCAGTGTCCTCCGGGACGTCTACAATGAGCAGTTCTTC.

This clonotype was counted only a few times. The chain employs TRBV30 and TRBJ2-1; 9 bases map to TRBD2. The V and J ends lost 0 bases and 8 bases, in that order; junction bases with no gene match: 5. The CDR3 has 14 amino acids. CDR1 is GTSNPN, CDR2 SVGIG, per germline (reference sequence). CDR3 region: CAWSVSLAGYEQFF. CDR3 bases: TGTGCCTGGAGTGTATCACTAGCGGGTTATGAGCAGTTCTTC. Together with reference TRBV30 and TRBJ2-1, the CDR3 gives the full variable domain: SQTIHQWPATLVQPVGSPLSLECTVEGTSNPNLYWYRQAAGRGLQLLFYSVGIGQISSEVPQNLSASRPQDRQFILSSKKLLLSDSGFYLCAWSVSLAGYEQFFGPGTRLTVL.

The V call is TRBV20-1, the J call TRBJ2-1, with 13 bases aligning to TRBD2. The CDR3 has 14 amino acids. Germline loops: CDR1 DFQATT, CDR2 SNEGSKA (reference sequence). V dropped 1 base and J dropped 9; count of bases not matched to a gene: 3. This CDR3 reads CSARGLAGGLEQFF. In nucleotides, the CDR3 is TGCAGTGCTAGAGGACTAGCGGGAGGTCTTGAGCAGTTCTTC.

This clonotype is labeled medium-sized. The chain combines TRBV20-1 with TRBJ2-7, with 7 bases aligning to TRBD1. The V gene's germline CDR1 is DFQATT and CDR2 SNEGSKA (reference sequence). The CDR3 loop spans 13 amino acids. Trimming cost V 3 bases and J 3 bases; bases outside gene matches: 5. The chain's CDR3 is CSARGTADYEQYF. CDR3 in DNA: TGCAGTGCTAGGGGGACAGCGGACTACGAGCAGTACTTC.

The chain carries TRBV20-1 and TRBJ2-5; 9 nucleotides align to TRBD2. V lost 3 bases to trimming and J lost 2 bases; unmatched junction nucleotides: 7. Looked up from germline, CDR1 is DFQATT and CDR2 is SNEGSKA (reference sequence). This CDR3 has 15 residues. The CDR3 protein is CSARAASGMQETQYF. CDR3 coding DNA: TGCAGTGCTAGGGCGGCTAGCGGGATGCAAGAGACCCAGTACTTC.

This clonotype was seen a handful of times. The chain is built from TRBV20-1 and TRBJ2-3; D uncertain. Trimming left V 6 bases short and J 4 bases short, with 8 bases between. CDR1 is DFQATT, CDR2 SNEGSKA, per germline (reference sequence). This CDR3 region has 11 residues. The CDR3 DNA is TGCAGTGCCTTGTTGCCAGATACGCAGTATTTT. Residues: CSALLPDTQYF.

The sample holds a few counts of this clonotype. The chain joins TRBV2 to TRBJ2-7; 11 positions agree with TRBD2. The V and J ends lost 4 bases and 1 base, in that order; junction bases with no gene match: 3. The CDR3 contains 15 residues. Per germline, CDR1 SNHLY and CDR2 FYNNEI. CDR3 sequence reads: CASSGGLAASYEQYF. CDR3 DNA sequence: TGTGCCAGCAGTGGGGGACTAGCGGCTTCCTACGAGCAGTACTTC. Variable domain in full (rest from reference TRBV2 and TRBJ2-7): EPEVTQTPSHQVTQMGQEVILRCVPISNHLYFYWYRQILGQKVEFLVSFYNNEISEKSEIFDDQFSVERPDGSNFTLKIRSTKLEDSAMYFCASSGGLAASYEQYFGPGTRLTVT.

The chain combines TRBV7-6 with TRBJ2-7, with a possible D match to TRBD1 (6 bases). Per germline, CDR1 SGHVS and CDR2 FNYEAQ. This CDR3 has 15 amino acids. V was trimmed by 0 bases and J by 5 bases, leaving 14 bases between them. CDR3: CASSLARAGDHEQYF. The CDR3 nucleotides read TGTGCCAGCAGCTTAGCTCGGGCAGGGGACCACGAGCAGTACTTC.

Only a few counts were recorded for this clonotype. The chain has TRBV7-9 and TRBJ2-3; TRBD2 aligns across 11 bases. The CDR3 is 16 residues long. CDR1 and CDR2 from the germline V gene are SEHNR and FQNEAQ (reference sequence). After removal of 4 bases from V and 3 bases from J, the junction contained 6 bases not matched to a gene. As DNA, the CDR3 is TGTGCCAGCAGCTCACTAGCGGGAGTCAGGACAGATACGCAGTATTTT. This gives the protein CASSSLAGVRTDTQYF.

This clonotype was counted only a few times. The CDR3 DNA follows: TGCAGTGCTAGCTCAGGGAAGTCTGAAAAACTGTTTTTT. Protein product: CSASSGKSEKLFF. The genes are TRBV20-1 and TRBJ1-4; weak D call: TRBD1 (5 bases). Trimming cost V 3 bases and J 7 bases, with 12 bases left between them. Germline CDR1 DFQATT, CDR2 SNEGSKA (reference sequence). The CDR3 covers 13 residues.

This clonotype was seen more than once but under ten times. The chain couples TRBV7-9 to TRBJ1-4; D is uncertain. V was pared by 4 bases and J by 11 bases, with 20 bases between. This CDR3 is built from 15 residues. Germline V gives CDR1 SEHNR, CDR2 FQNEAQ (reference sequence). The chain's CDR3 is CASSSADGDRLKLFF. The CDR3 DNA is TGTGCCAGCAGCTCTGCCGACGGAGACCGGCTTAAACTGTTTTTT.

This sequence joins TRBV5-1 and TRBJ2-7; D possibly uses TRBD1 or TRBD2 (5 bases each). Germline V gene lookup returns CDR1 SGHRS and CDR2 YFSETQ. This CDR3 region has 15 residues. Between the trimmed V and J ends, which lost 1 base and 1 base, there was a span of 12 bases. CDR3 residues: CASSLPLEGSYEQYF. The CDR3 DNA reads as TGCGCCAGCAGCTTGCCATTAGAGGGGTCCTACGAGCAGTACTTC.

V and J are TRBV2 and TRBJ2-5; 8 bases agree with TRBD1. From germline, CDR1 is SNHLY and CDR2 FYNNEI. The CDR3 contains 14 residues. The J segment lost 5 bases and the V segment lost 6 bases, leaving 8 bases of the junction unmatched. The DNA for the CDR3 is TGTGCCAGCAGCGAAAGGACAGGGCCGGAGACCCAGTACTTC. Translation gives CASSERTGPETQYF.

The gene calls are TRBV18 and TRBJ1-5; no clear D gene. CDR1 KGHSH and CDR2 LQKENI come from the germline V gene. This CDR3 spans 13 amino acids. The V end was cut by 3 bases, the J end by 3 bases, with 6 bases between. The CDR3 region is CASSPGYNQPQHF. The CDR3 region has the DNA TGTGCCAGCTCACCGGGGTACAATCAGCCCCAGCATTTT.

This clonotype showed up just a few times. The chain couples TRBV6-1 to TRBJ2-5; 16 nucleotides match TRBD2. The CDR3 runs to 17 residues. V shed 5 bases, J shed 1 base, and the junction held 4 bases outside the gene matches. Germline V gene lookup returns CDR1 MNHNS and CDR2 SASEGT. This CDR3 reads CASSRGLAGGPQETQYF. The DNA of the CDR3 is TGTGCCAGCAGTCGGGGACTAGCGGGAGGGCCCCAAGAGACCCAGTACTTC.

The gene calls are TRBV7-6 and TRBJ2-7, with TRBD2 identical over 14 bases. This CDR3 is built from 14 residues. With V trimmed by 5 bases and J by 6 bases, 3 bases remained unmatched. Per the germline V gene, CDR1 is SGHVS and CDR2 is FNYEAQ. The CDR3 is CASSTGLAGAEQYF. The CDR3 bases are TGTGCCAGCAGCACGGGACTAGCGGGAGCCGAGCAGTACTTC.

There are many counts of this clonotype. The genes are TRBV29-1 and TRBJ2-7, with 9 bases fitting TRBD1. CDR3 length equals 12 residues. V lost 5 bases and J lost 6; bases outside the gene matches: 5. Germline assignment: CDR1 SQVTM and CDR2 ANQGSEA. The DNA for the CDR3 is TGCAGCGTTTCCGGGACAGGGTTCGAGCAGTACTTC. It specifies CSVSGTGFEQYF.

The chain has TRBV4-3 and TRBJ1-6; no clear D. Deletions cut 4 bases from V and 10 bases from J, with 11 bases between. The CDR3 contains 13 residues. The V gene's germline CDR1 is LGHNA and CDR2 YSLEER. The CDR3 here is CASSPRDGSPLHF. As DNA, the CDR3 is TGCGCCAGCAGCCCTCGGGATGGGTCACCCCTCCACTTT.

The sample holds a few counts of this clonotype. The chain joins TRBV9 to TRBJ2-1; weak D call: TRBD2 (5 bases). Trimming removed 0 bases from V and 10 bases from J, with 17 bases in between. The CDR3 is made up of 15 amino acids. CDR1 is SGDLS, CDR2 YYNGEE, per germline. CDR3 loop: CASSVASSGTMEQFF. The CDR3 region has the DNA TGTGCCAGCAGCGTAGCTTCGAGCGGTACAATGGAGCAGTTCTTC. The full variable domain, with the rest looked up from reference TRBV9 and TRBJ2-1, is DSGVTQTPKHLITATGQRVTLRCSPRSGDLSVYWYQQSLDQGLQFLIQYYNGEERAKGNILERFSAQQFPDLHSELNLSSLELGDSALYFCASSVASSGTMEQFFGPGTRLTVL.

V usage is TRBV5-5 and J usage is TRBJ1-3, with 9 bases lining up with TRBD1. The CDR3 is made up of 15 amino acids. With 4 bases clipped from V and 0 bases from J, the junction kept 2 bases outside the gene matches. Germline V gene sequence: CDR1 SGHKS, CDR2 YYEKEE (reference sequence). The CDR3 region is CASSGTGNSGNTIYF. The CDR3, as DNA: TGTGCCAGCAGCGGGACAGGGAACTCTGGAAACACCATATATTTT.

This clonotype was seen repeatedly, ten times or more. J is TRBJ1-4 and V is TRBV12-3 or TRBV12-4, with a weak D call TRBD1 (5 bases). V was shortened by 4 bases and J by 7 bases, with 7 bases between the two germline ends. The CDR3 is 12 amino acids. The CDR3 coding sequence is TGTGCCAGCAGTTCGGGGACTGAAAAACTGTTTTTT. This gives the protein CASSSGTEKLFF.

This clonotype was found many times. This sequence joins TRBV7-2 and TRBJ2-3, with D possibly being TRBD2 (6 bases). The germline V gene has CDR1 SGHTA and CDR2 FQGNSA. This CDR3 region has 15 residues. Trimming cost V 5 bases and J 0 bases, with 12 bases left between them. Here the CDR3 DNA reads TGTGCCAGCAGCCCCGGGACTCCTAGCACAGATACGCAGTATTTT. This codes for CASSPGTPSTDTQYF.